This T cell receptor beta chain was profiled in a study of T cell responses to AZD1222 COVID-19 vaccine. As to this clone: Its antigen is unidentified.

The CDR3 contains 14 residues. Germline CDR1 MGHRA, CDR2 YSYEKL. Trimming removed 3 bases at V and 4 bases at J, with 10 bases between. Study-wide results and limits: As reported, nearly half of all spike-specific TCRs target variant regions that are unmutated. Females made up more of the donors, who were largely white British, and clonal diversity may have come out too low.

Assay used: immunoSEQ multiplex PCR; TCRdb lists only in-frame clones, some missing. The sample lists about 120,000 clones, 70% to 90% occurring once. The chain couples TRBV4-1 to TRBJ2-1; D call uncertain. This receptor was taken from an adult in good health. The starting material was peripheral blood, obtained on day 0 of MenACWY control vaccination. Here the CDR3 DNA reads TGCGCCAGCAGCCAGATAGGAGAGTACAATGAGCAGTTCTTC. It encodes CASSQIGEYNEQFF.